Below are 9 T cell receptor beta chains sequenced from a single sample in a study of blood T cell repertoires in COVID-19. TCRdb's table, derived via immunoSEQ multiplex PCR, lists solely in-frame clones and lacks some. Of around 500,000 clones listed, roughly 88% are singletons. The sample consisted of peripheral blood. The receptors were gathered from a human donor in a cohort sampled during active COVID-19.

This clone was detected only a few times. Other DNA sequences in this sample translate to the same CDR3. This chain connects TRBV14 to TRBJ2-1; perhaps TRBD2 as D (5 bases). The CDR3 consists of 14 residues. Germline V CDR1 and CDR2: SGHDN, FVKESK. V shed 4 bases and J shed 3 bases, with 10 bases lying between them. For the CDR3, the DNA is TGTGCCAGCAGCCGGACTGCGAGCTACAATGAGCAGTTCTTC. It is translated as CASSRTASYNEQFF.

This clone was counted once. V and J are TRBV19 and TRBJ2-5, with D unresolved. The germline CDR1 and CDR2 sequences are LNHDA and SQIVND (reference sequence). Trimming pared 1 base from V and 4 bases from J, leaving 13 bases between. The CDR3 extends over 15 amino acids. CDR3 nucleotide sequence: TGTGCCAGTAGTATAGTTGGGTTAGGAGCAGAGACCCAGTACTTC. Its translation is CASSIVGLGAETQYF.

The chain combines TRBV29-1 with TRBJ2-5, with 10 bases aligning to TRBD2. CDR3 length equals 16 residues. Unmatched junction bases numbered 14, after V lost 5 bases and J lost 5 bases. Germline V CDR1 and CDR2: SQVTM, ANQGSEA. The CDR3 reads CSVRAWTSGDRETQYF. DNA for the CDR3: TGCAGCGTTCGAGCCTGGACTAGCGGAGACAGGGAGACCCAGTACTTC.

As DNA, the CDR3 is TGTGCCTGGAGTGTACTTTCGGGACTACGGAATGAGCAGTTCTTC. It yields the protein CAWSVLSGLRNEQFF. The rearrangement links TRBV30 to TRBJ2-1, with TRBD2 matching 7 bases. The germline CDR1 and CDR2 sequences are GTSNPN and SVGIG (reference sequence). There are 15 residues in the CDR3. The ends lost 0 bases at V and 7 bases at J; junction bases unmatched: 9.

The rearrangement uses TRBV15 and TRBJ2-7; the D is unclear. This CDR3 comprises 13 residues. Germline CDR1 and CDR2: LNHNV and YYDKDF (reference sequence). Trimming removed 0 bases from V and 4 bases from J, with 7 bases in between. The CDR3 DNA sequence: TGTGCCACCAGCAGAGATGCCAGATACGAGCAGTACTTC. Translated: CATSRDARYEQYF.

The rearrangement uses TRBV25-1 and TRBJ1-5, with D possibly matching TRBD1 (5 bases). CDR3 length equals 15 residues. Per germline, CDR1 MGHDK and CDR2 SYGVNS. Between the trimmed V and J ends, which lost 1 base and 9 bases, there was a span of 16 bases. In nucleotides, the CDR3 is TGTGCCAGCAGTGAATGGGGGGTTGGCCTTGGGCCCCAGCATTTT. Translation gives CASSEWGVGLGPQHF.

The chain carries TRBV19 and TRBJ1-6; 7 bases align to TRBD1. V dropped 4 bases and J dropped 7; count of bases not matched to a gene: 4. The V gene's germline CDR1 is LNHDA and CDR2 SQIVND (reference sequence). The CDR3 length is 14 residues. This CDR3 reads CASSNQGGNSPLHF. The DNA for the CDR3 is TGTGCCAGTAGTAATCAGGGGGGAAATTCACCCCTCCACTTT.

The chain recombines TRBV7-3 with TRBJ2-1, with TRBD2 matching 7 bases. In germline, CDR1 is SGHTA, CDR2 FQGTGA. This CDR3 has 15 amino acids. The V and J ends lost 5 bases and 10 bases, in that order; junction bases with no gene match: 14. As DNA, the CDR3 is TGTGCCAGCAGCCATACTAGCGTAACCCCGAGGGAGCAGTTCTTC. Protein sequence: CASSHTSVTPREQFF. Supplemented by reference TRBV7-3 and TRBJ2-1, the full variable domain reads GAGVSQTPSNKVTEKGKYVELRCDPISGHTALYWYRQSLGQGPEFLIYFQGTGAADDSGLPNDRFFAVRPEGSVSTLKIQRTERGDSAVYLCASSHTSVTPREQFFGPGTRLTVL.

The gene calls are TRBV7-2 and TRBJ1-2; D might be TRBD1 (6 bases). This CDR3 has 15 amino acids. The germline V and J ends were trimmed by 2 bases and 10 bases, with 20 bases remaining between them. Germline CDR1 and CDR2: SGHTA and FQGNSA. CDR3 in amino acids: CASSLHGGPLPAYTF. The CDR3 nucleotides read TGTGCCAGCAGCTTACATGGGGGCCCTCTCCCGGCCTACACCTTC.